This TCR beta chain was recovered during a study of CXCR4 blockade with PD-1 therapy in pancreatic cancer. This table comes from immunoSEQ multiplex PCR, and its TCRdb copy is limited to in-frame clones, with some not included. Among 200 to 250 clones listed, approximately 40% were seen once. This clone counts as hyperexpanded. Germline V lookup: CDR1 SQVTM, CDR2 ANQGSEA. The V and J ends lost 2 bases and 0 bases, in that order; junction bases with no gene match: 9. This CDR3 is 18 amino acids long. This sequence joins TRBV29-1 and TRBJ2-3; TRBD2 aligns across 12 bases. Source material: tumor tissue. The source is a human donor with pancreatic ductal adenocarcinoma. The CDR3 loop is CSVEKRTSGAPSTDTQYF. DNA for the CDR3: TGCAGCGTTGAAAAAAGGACTAGCGGGGCCCCGAGCACAGATACGCAGTATTTT.